The 20 T cell receptor beta chains in this list originate from one sample, sequenced in a study of blood T cell repertoires in COVID-19 (dated by TCRdb to 2018 to 2020). The library came from the immunoSEQ multiplex PCR assay. TCRdb's version of the immuneACCESS table is confined to in-frame rearrangements and falls short of the full clone set. An unresolved V gene accounts for under half of the shortfall where checked; the remainder is of unknown origin. The sample table contains hundreds of thousands of clones; only one count was recorded for nearly 90% of them. The ten most abundant clones make up less than 2% of the sample. The sample comprised peripheral blood. The receptor set was obtained from a woman aged 25 to 39 with COVID-19, enrolled during active disease.

This rearrangement joins TRBV7-8 to TRBJ2-7, with TRBD1 matching 9 bases. CDR1 SGHVS and CDR2 FQNEAQ come from the germline V gene. Unmatched junction bases numbered 12, after V lost 5 bases and J lost 7 bases. The CDR3 totals 15 residues. CDR3 residues: CASSTPGTGFIEQYF. Written as DNA, the CDR3 is TGTGCCAGCAGCACCCCCGGGACAGGGTTTATTGAGCAGTACTTC.

The genes are TRBV2 and TRBJ2-1; no clear D gene. The CDR3 is 13 amino acids. Germline loops: CDR1 SNHLY, CDR2 FYNNEI. V was shortened by 3 bases and J by 0 bases, with 3 bases between the two germline ends. The DNA of the CDR3 is TGTGCCAGCAGTGACGGCTCCTACAATGAGCAGTTCTTC. It specifies CASSDGSYNEQFF.

This chain uses TRBV19 with TRBJ1-2; D is undetermined. There are 13 residues in the CDR3. V lost 2 bases, J lost 8 bases, and 12 bases lay in between. Germline values: CDR1 LNHDA, CDR2 SQIVND (reference sequence). CDR3 sequence reads: CASSISNGVGYTF. The CDR3 coding sequence is TGTGCCAGTAGTATATCTAACGGGGTCGGCTACACCTTC.

The rearrangement links TRBV5-4 to TRBJ2-2, with 10 bases aligning to TRBD2. The CDR3 runs to 16 residues. Germline V CDR1 and CDR2: SGHNT, YYREEE (reference sequence). Trimming cost V 6 bases and J 4 bases; bases outside gene matches: 9. The CDR3 here is CASTLERGGPTGELFF. CDR3 DNA: TGTGCCAGCACCCTAGAGCGGGGGGGGCCCACCGGGGAGCTGTTTTTT.

The V gene is TRBV28, the J gene TRBJ1-2; D perhaps matches TRBD1 (6 bases). The CDR3 is 17 residues long. V dropped 6 bases and J dropped 4 bases, with 24 bases sitting between them. Germline lookup yields CDR1 MDHEN and CDR2 SYDVKM. The CDR3 reads CASRSGGAISLSYGYTF. The CDR3 DNA sequence: TGTGCCAGCAGATCCGGGGGGGCCATCTCCCTTTCCTATGGCTACACCTTC.

The chain couples TRBV19 to TRBJ1-3; D not certain. The CDR3 has 17 residues. V dropped 5 bases and J dropped 0 bases, with 17 bases sitting between them. The germline CDR1 and CDR2 sequences are LNHDA and SQIVND (reference sequence). CDR3 residues: CASSLFGSASSGNTIYF. DNA of the CDR3: TGTGCCAGTAGTTTGTTCGGCAGCGCGAGCTCTGGAAACACCATATATTTT.

This clone was counted many times. The rearrangement uses TRBV10-3 and TRBJ2-5; perhaps TRBD2 as D (5 bases). Trimming cost V 6 bases and J 5 bases, with 13 bases left between them. This CDR3 is built from 13 residues. CDR1 is ENHRY and CDR2 is SYGVKD in the germline V gene. Here the CDR3 DNA reads TGTGCCATCAGGGGAGTGGGGAGCGAGACCCAGTACTTC. It encodes CAIRGVGSETQYF.

The chain uses TRBV10-3 and TRBJ2-2; 12 bases match TRBD2. CDR3 length equals 19 residues. CDR1 and CDR2 from the germline V gene are ENHRY and SYGVKD. The ends lost 4 bases at V and 5 bases at J; junction bases unmatched: 14. The CDR3 loop is CAISGGILAGGARTGELFF. The CDR3 coding sequence is TGTGCCATCAGTGGTGGAATCCTAGCGGGGGGGGCCCGAACCGGGGAGCTGTTTTTT.

This clone was seen only a few times. The DNA for the CDR3 is TGTGCCAGCGTGGGCCAGCCCCACCAACCCCTCCACTTT. Translating gives CASVGQPHQPLHF. The chain links TRBV2 to TRBJ1-6; no firm D call. Germline V lookup: CDR1 SNHLY, CDR2 FYNNEI. Deletions cut 8 bases from V and 12 bases from J, with 17 bases between. There are 13 residues in the CDR3.

The V and J genes are TRBV28 and TRBJ1-2; the match to TRBD1 covers 8 bases. Trimming at V came to 3 bases and at J to 6 bases, leaving 6 bases not matched to a gene. Per germline, CDR1 MDHEN and CDR2 SYDVKM. The length of the CDR3 is 14 residues. DNA of the CDR3: TGTGCCAGCAGTTTGGAGGTCAGGGGGCATGGCTACACCTTC. This encodes CASSLEVRGHGYTF.

This rearrangement joins TRBV5-1 to TRBJ1-5; perhaps TRBD1 as D (6 bases). The germline V gene encodes CDR1 SGHRS and CDR2 YFSETQ. V was trimmed by 0 bases and J by 0 bases, leaving 19 bases between them. CDR3 length: 19 residues. The CDR3 DNA follows: TGCGCCAGCAGCTTGGGAGGTGGGACACGCTCCTATAGCAATCAGCCCCAGCATTTT. Its translation: CASSLGGGTRSYSNQPQHF.

V is TRBV5-5 and J is TRBJ2-1; 7 bases line up with TRBD2. The CDR3 totals 13 residues. The germline CDR1 and CDR2 sequences are SGHKS and YYEKEE (reference sequence). V trimming: 4 bases; J trimming: 6 bases; junction bases outside the gene matches: 4. The CDR3, as DNA: TGTGCCAGCAGCATCTCTAGCGGCAATGAGCAGTTCTTC. This translates into CASSISSGNEQFF.

The V gene is TRBV5-6, the J gene TRBJ1-4; TRBD1 matches at 9 bases. The CDR3 runs to 14 residues. Germline-derived CDR1 and CDR2 are SGHDT and YYEEEE. Trimming cost V 3 bases and J 5 bases; bases outside gene matches: 2. CDR3 sequence (DNA): TGTGCCAGCAGCTACGGGACAGGGAATGAAAAACTGTTTTTT. It codes for CASSYGTGNEKLFF.

The chain couples TRBV28 to TRBJ1-1, with 8 bases matching TRBD1. The CDR3 sequence is 14 residues long. Germline CDR1 MDHEN, CDR2 SYDVKM. For the CDR3, the DNA is TGTGTCGTGAGGCAGGGGGCCCAGAACACTGAAGCTTTCTTT. Residues: CVVRQGAQNTEAFF.

This chain uses TRBV12-3 or TRBV12-4 with TRBJ2-3; D is uncertain. The length of the CDR3 is 12 residues. V was trimmed by 6 bases and J by 10 bases, leaving 14 bases between them. The CDR3 sequence: CASSPKSQAQYF. CDR3 nucleotide sequence: TGTGCCAGCAGCCCTAAGAGCCAAGCGCAGTATTTT.

The chain employs TRBV7-2 and TRBJ2-5, with D possibly TRBD2 on 6 matching bases. CDR1 and CDR2 from the germline V gene are SGHTA and FQGNSA. The CDR3 has 15 residues. With 1 base removed from V and 3 bases from J, the gap between germline ends came to 12 bases. The CDR3 DNA sequence: TGTGCCAGCAGCTTAGGGTTAGCGGTCAAAGAGACCCAGTACTTC. Its translation: CASSLGLAVKETQYF. The variable domain in full, completed from reference TRBV7-2 and TRBJ2-5, reads GAGVSQSPSNKVTEKGKDVELRCDPISGHTALYWYRQSLGQGLEFLIYFQGNSAPDKSGLPSDRFSAERTGGSVSTLTIQRTQQEDSAVYLCASSLGLAVKETQYFGPGTRLLVL.

The chain uses TRBV27 and TRBJ2-5; TRBD2 aligns across 8 bases. CDR1 and CDR2 from the germline V gene are MNHEY and SMNVEV (reference sequence). The J segment lost 1 base and the V segment lost 6 bases, leaving 7 bases of the junction unmatched. This CDR3 is built from 15 residues. The CDR3 DNA follows: TGTGCCAGCAGCTCTGGACTAGCCCTCCAAGAGACCCAGTACTTC. Residues: CASSSGLALQETQYF.

The genes are TRBV6-1 and TRBJ1-2; tentative D call: TRBD1 (6 bases). V was cut by 2 bases and J by 4 bases, with 11 bases left in between. This CDR3 is 14 amino acids long. Germline assignment: CDR1 MNHNS and CDR2 SASEGT. The CDR3 DNA reads TGTGCCAGCAGTGAATGGGGACACCCCTATGGCTACACCTTC. Encoded protein: CASSEWGHPYGYTF.

V usage is TRBV4-2 and J usage is TRBJ1-2; D is uncertain. V was clipped by 4 bases and J by 0 bases, with 9 bases between them. Germline V gene sequence: CDR1 LGHNA, CDR2 YNFKEQ. The CDR3 is made up of 14 amino acids. The CDR3 is CASSRLLSNYGYTF. Here the CDR3 DNA reads TGTGCCAGCAGCCGCTTACTCTCTAACTATGGCTACACCTTC.

The CDR3 is CASSLDSQTGQPQHF. DNA of the CDR3: TGTGCCAGCAGCTTGGACAGTCAGACCGGTCAGCCCCAGCATTTT. The V call is TRBV7-9, the J call TRBJ1-5; perhaps TRBD1 as D (6 bases). The CDR3 runs to 15 residues. From germline, CDR1 is SEHNR and CDR2 FQNEAQ (reference sequence). V was trimmed by 3 bases and J by 6 bases, leaving 15 bases between them.